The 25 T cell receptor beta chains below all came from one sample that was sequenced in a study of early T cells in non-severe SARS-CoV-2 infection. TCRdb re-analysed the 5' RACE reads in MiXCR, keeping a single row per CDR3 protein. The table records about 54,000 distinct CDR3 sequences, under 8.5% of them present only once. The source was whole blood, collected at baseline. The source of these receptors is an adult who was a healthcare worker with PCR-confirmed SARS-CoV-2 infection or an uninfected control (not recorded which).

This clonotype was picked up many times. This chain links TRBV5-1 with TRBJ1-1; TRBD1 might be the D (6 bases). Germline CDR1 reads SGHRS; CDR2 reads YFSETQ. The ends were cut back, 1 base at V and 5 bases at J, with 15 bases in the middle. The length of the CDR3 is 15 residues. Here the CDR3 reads CASSLRAGVGTEAFF. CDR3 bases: TGCGCCAGCAGCTTGCGAGCAGGGGTTGGGACTGAAGCTTTCTTT.

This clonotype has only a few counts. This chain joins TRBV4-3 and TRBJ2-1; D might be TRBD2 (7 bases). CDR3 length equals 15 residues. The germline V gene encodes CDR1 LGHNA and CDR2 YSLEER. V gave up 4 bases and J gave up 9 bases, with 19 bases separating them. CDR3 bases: TGCGCCAGCAGCCCCTCTTGGGGGGGGGCCGGTGAGCAGTTCTTC. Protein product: CASSPSWGGAGEQFF.

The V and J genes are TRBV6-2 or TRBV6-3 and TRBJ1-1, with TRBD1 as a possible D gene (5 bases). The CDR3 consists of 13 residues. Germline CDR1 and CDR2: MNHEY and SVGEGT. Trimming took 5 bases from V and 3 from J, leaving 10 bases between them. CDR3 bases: TGTGCCAGCAGTGAGAGAGGGGACACTGAAGCTTTCTTT. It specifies CASSERGDTEAFF.

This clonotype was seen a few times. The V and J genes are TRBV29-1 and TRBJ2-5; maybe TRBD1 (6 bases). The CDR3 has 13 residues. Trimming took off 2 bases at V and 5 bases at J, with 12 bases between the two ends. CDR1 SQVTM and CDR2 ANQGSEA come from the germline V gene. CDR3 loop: CSVERGRGETQYF. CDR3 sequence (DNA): TGCAGCGTTGAACGGGGCAGGGGCGAGACCCAGTACTTC.

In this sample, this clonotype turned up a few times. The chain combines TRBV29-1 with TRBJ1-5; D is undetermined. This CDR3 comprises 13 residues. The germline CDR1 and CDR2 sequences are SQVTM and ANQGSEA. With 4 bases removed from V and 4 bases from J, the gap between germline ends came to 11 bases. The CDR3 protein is CSVGKVSNQPQHF. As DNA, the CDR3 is TGCAGCGTTGGTAAGGTTTCTAATCAGCCCCAGCATTTT.

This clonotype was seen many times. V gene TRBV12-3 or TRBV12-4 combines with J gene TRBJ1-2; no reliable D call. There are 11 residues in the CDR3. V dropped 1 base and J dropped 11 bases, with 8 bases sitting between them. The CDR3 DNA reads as TGTGCCAGCAGTTTAGTACAGCAGTACACCTTC. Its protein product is CASSLVQQYTF.

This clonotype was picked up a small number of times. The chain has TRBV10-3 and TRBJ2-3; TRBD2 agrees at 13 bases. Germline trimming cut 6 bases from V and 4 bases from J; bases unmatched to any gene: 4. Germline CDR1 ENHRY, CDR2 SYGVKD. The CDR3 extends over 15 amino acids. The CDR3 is CAIRGTSGNADTQYF. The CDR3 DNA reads TGTGCCATCAGGGGGACTAGCGGGAACGCAGATACGCAGTATTTT.

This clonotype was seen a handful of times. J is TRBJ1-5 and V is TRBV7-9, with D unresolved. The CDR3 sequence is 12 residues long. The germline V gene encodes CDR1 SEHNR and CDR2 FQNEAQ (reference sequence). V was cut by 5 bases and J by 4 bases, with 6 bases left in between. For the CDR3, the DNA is TGTGCCAGCAGCCCGGTAAATCAGCCCCAGCATTTT. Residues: CASSPVNQPQHF. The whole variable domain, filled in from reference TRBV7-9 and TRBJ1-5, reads DTGVSQNPRHKITKRGQNVTFRCDPISEHNRLYWYRQTLGQGPEFLTYFQNEAQLEKSRLLSDRFSAERPKGSFSTLEIQRTEQGDSAMYLCASSPVNQPQHFGDGTRLSIL.

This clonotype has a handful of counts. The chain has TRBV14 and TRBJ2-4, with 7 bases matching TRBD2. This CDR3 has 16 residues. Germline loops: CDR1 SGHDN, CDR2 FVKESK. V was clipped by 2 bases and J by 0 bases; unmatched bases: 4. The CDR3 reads CASSQTGEGAKNIQYF. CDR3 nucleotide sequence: TGTGCCAGCAGCCAAACTGGGGAGGGAGCCAAAAACATTCAGTACTTC. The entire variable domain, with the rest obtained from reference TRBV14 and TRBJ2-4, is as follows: EAGVTQFPSHSVIEKGQTVTLRCDPISGHDNLYWYRRVMGKEIKFLLHFVKESKQDESGMPNNRFLAERTGGTYSTLKVQPAELEDSGVYFCASSQTGEGAKNIQYFGAGTRLSVL.

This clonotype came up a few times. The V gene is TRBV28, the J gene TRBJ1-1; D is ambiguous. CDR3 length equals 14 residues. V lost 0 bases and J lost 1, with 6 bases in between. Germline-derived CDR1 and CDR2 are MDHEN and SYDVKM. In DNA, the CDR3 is TGTGCCAGCAGTTTATGGACCGCGAACACTGAAGCTTTCTTT. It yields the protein CASSLWTANTEAFF.

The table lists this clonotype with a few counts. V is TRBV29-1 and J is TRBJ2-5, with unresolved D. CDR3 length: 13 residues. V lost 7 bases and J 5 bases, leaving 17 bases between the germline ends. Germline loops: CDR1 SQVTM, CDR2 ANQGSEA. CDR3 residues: CSAAPGSSETQYF. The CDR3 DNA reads TGCAGCGCGGCCCCAGGTTCTTCGGAGACCCAGTACTTC.

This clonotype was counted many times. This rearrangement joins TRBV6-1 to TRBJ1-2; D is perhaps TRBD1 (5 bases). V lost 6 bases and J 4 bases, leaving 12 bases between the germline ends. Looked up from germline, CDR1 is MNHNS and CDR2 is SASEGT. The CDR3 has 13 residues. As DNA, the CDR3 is TGTGCCAGCAGGAGGGACGGCGCCTATGGCTACACCTTC. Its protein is CASRRDGAYGYTF.

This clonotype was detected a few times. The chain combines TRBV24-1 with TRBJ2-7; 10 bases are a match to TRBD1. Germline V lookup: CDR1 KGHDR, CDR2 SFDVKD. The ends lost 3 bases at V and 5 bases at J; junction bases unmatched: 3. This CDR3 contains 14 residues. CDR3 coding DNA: TGTGCCACCAGTGATCTCGGGACAGGGGACGAGCAGTACTTC. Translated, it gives CATSDLGTGDEQYF.

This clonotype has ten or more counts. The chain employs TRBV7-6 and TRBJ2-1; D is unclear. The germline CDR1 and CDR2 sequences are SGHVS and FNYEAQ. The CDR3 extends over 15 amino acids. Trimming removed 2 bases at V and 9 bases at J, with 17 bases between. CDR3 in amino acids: CASSLIGRVGSEQFF. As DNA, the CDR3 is TGTGCCAGCAGCTTAATCGGACGCGTGGGGTCTGAGCAGTTCTTC.

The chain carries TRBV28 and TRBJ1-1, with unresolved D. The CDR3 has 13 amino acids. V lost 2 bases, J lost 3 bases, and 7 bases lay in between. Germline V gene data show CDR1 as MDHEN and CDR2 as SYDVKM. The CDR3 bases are TGTGCCAGCAGTTTAGTACAGTACACTGAAGCTTTCTTT. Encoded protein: CASSLVQYTEAFF.

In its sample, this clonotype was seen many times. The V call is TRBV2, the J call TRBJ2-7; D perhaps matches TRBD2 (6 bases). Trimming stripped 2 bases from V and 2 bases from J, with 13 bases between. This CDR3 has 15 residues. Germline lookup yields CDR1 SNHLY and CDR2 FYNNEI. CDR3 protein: CASSEFGGRPYEQYF. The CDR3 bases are TGTGCCAGCAGTGAATTTGGAGGGCGGCCCTACGAGCAGTACTTC.

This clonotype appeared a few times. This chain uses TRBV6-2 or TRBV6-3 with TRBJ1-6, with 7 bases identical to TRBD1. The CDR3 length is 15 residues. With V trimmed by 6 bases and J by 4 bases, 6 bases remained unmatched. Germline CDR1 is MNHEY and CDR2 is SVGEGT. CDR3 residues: CASRRDSPYNSPLHF. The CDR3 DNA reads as TGTGCCAGCAGACGGGACAGCCCGTATAATTCACCCCTCCACTTT.

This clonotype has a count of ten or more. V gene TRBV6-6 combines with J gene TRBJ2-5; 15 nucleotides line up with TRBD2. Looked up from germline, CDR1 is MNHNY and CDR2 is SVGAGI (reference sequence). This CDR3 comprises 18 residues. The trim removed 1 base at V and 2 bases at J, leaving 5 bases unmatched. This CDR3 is CASSYWTSGGAYQETQYF. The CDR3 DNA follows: TGTGCCAGCAGTTACTGGACTAGCGGGGGGGCCTATCAAGAGACCCAGTACTTC.

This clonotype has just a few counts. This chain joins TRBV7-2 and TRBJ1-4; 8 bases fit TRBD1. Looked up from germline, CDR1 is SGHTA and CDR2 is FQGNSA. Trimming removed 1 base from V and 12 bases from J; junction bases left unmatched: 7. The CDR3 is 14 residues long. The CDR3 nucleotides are TGTGCCAGCAGCTTAGATGGGACAGGACGGCAACTGTTTTTT. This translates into CASSLDGTGRQLFF.

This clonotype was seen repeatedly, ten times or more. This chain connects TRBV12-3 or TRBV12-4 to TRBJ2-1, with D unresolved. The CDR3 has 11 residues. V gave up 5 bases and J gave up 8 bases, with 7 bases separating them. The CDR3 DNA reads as TGTGCCAGCAGTGGAGAGGATGAGCAGTTCTTC. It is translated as CASSGEDEQFF.

CDR3 DNA: TGTGCCATCAGTGAGCCGGGACTAGATAACAATGAGCAGTTCTTC. Its protein is CAISEPGLDNNEQFF. The chain uses TRBV10-3 and TRBJ2-1; TRBD2 matches 8 bases. Trimming at V came to 2 bases and at J to 5 bases, leaving 5 bases not matched to a gene. Germline V lookup: CDR1 ENHRY, CDR2 SYGVKD. CDR3 length: 15 amino acids.

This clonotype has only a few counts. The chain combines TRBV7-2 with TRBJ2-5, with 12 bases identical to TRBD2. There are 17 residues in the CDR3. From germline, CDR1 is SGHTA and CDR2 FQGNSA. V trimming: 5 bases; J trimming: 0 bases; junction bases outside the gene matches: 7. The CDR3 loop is CASSQGLAGPYQETQYF. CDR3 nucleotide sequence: TGTGCCAGCAGCCAGGGACTAGCGGGCCCGTACCAAGAGACCCAGTACTTC.

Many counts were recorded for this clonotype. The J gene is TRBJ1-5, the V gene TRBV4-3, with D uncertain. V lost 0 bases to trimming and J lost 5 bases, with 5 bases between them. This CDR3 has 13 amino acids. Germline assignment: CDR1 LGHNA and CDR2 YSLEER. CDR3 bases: TGCGCCAGCAGCCAAGATCCCGATCAGCCCCAGCATTTT. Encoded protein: CASSQDPDQPQHF.

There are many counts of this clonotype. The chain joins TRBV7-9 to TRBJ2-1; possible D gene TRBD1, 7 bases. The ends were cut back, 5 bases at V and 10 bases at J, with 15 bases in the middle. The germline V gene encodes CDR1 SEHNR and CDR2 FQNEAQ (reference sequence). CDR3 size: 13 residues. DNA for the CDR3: TGTGCCAGCAGCCAACCGACAGGGAGGGAGCAGTTCTTC. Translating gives CASSQPTGREQFF.

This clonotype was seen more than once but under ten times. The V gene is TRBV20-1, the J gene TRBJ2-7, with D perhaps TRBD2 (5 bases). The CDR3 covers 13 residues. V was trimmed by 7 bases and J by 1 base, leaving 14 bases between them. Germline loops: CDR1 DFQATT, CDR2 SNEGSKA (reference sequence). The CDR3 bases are TGCAGTGGAAAGGACTTTCGGTCCTACGAGCAGTACTTC. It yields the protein CSGKDFRSYEQYF.